These 6 T cell receptor beta chains were sequenced from one sample in a study of T cell repertoires in cytomegalovirus infection. These receptors have no identified antigens. TCRdb recomputed calls from the reads with MiXCR, one row per CDR3 protein. The table records some 130,000 distinct CDR3 sequences, about 32% of them present only once. Sequencing used CD8+ T cells from cultured PBMCs, obtained from culture after CMV antigen stimulation. These receptors all come from a human donor in good health (CMV status not recorded). Some clones in this sample may be carry-over from other donors' samples.

The chain carries TRBV6-1 and TRBJ1-1; D gene ambiguous. This CDR3 contains 16 residues. Germline CDR1 is MNHNS and CDR2 is SASEGT. The ends were cut back, 3 bases at V and 1 base at J, with 15 bases in the middle. The DNA of the CDR3 is TGTGCCAGCAGTGATCCAGGCTTTCGAGGGAACACTGAAGCTTTCTTT. Its translation: CASSDPGFRGNTEAFF.

The chain recombines TRBV2 with TRBJ2-2, with D unresolved. V lost 8 bases and J lost 8, with 12 bases in between. CDR3 size: 12 residues. Germline assignment: CDR1 SNHLY and CDR2 FYNNEI. This CDR3 is CASVDKGGELFF. The CDR3, as DNA: TGTGCCAGCGTAGACAAGGGAGGGGAGCTGTTTTTT. Full variable domain (outside the CDR3, taken from reference TRBV2 and TRBJ2-2): EPEVTQTPSHQVTQMGQEVILRCVPISNHLYFYWYRQILGQKVEFLVSFYNNEISEKSEIFDDQFSVERPDGSNFTLKIRSTKLEDSAMYFCASVDKGGELFFGEGSRLTVL.

The table lists this clonotype with a few counts. CDR3: CASSLQGQPQHF. The CDR3 DNA reads TGTGCCAGCAGCCTTCAAGGACAGCCCCAGCATTTT. The chain joins TRBV5-6 to TRBJ1-5, with D unresolved. V shed 4 bases and J shed 7 bases, with 9 bases lying between them. The CDR3 is 12 residues long. CDR1 and CDR2 from the germline V gene are SGHDT and YYEEEE.

In its sample, this clonotype was seen a few times. V is TRBV11-2 and J is TRBJ2-3; the D is unclear. V lost 5 bases to trimming and J lost 2 bases, with 20 bases between them. Germline V gene sequence: CDR1 SGHAT, CDR2 FQNNGV. This CDR3 is 17 amino acids long. The CDR3 spells CASSHWPPEIITDTQYF. The CDR3 DNA reads as TGTGCCAGCAGCCACTGGCCCCCAGAGATCATCACAGATACGCAGTATTTT.

This clonotype was counted a few times. The chain recombines TRBV5-1 with TRBJ1-2; weak D call: TRBD1 (5 bases). The germline V gene has CDR1 SGHRS and CDR2 YFSETQ. The CDR3 runs to 14 residues. V dropped 4 bases and J dropped 8 bases, with 18 bases sitting between them. CDR3 bases: TGCGCCAGCAGCCCGGGACTCCGGGGAAGAGGCTACACCTTC. Amino acids: CASSPGLRGRGYTF.

The chain joins TRBV6-2 or TRBV6-3 to TRBJ2-1; D might be TRBD1 (6 bases). The CDR3 length is 14 residues. V was pared by 2 bases and J by 5 bases, with 10 bases between. Germline lookup yields CDR1 MNHEY and CDR2 SVGEGT. The DNA of the CDR3 is TGTGCCAGCAGTTACCTCGGACAGAACAATGAGCAGTTCTTC. It yields the protein CASSYLGQNNEQFF.